This T cell receptor (beta chain) was captured by sequencing in a study of T cells after yellow fever vaccination. Study summary: Low-cell-number fractions were prepared with SMART-Seq v4 Ultra Low Input.

Study results and limitations: Overall, a small share of clonotypes was seen in both CD4 and CD8 compartments. A faster peak, day 5 versus 15, was reached by the weaker secondary response.

The CDR3 consists of 14 residues. Germline lookup yields CDR1 MGHRA and CDR2 YSYEKL. V shed 1 base and J shed 7 bases, with 10 bases lying between them. About this clonotype itself: The target antigen is unknown.

As TCR cDNA was made by 5'RACE template switching, a universal primer site and UMIs were added. TCRdb fed the 5' RACE reads into MiXCR, producing one record per CDR3 protein. The sample lists 400,000 or so distinct CDR3 sequences; roughly 12% were seen once. This sequence joins TRBV4-1 and TRBJ1-4; D possibly corresponds to TRBD1 (5 bases). This receptor was obtained from a man between 18 and 29 years old who received the YFV17D yellow fever vaccine. The material was PBMCs, obtained on the day of the first yellow fever vaccination. The CDR3 coding sequence is TGCGCCAGCAGCCAAGCTCGAGGGGTTGAAAAACTGTTTTTT. It encodes CASSQARGVEKLFF.